Sequencing of this T cell receptor (beta chain) was carried out in a study of shared clonotypes between healthy human individuals. Findings and caveats of the study: Naive subsets generally exceeded memory subsets in estimated richness. Across several donors, naive CD4 shared 4.5% to 6%, naive CD8 more than 3%, memory CD4 over 2%, memory CD8 approximately 0.4%.

Trimming removed 1 base from V and 3 bases from J, with 4 bases in between. Germline V gene data show CDR1 as LNHDA and CDR2 as SQIVND (reference sequence). CDR3 length equals 13 residues. Only in-frame clones appear in the TCRdb table, and some are missing; sequencing was by immunoSEQ multiplex PCR. The table includes approximately 620,000 clones, almost 97% detected once. With regard to this clone: Its antigen is currently unknown.

The gene calls are TRBV19 and TRBJ2-1; D is undetermined. Sequencing was carried out using naive CD4+ T cells sorted from blood. This sample's subset: CD45RA+ positively selected. The source is a woman in her 30s in good health. The CDR3 is CASSIGYYNEQFF. The CDR3 nucleotides read TGTGCCAGTAGTATAGGGTACTACAATGAGCAGTTCTTC.